This T cell receptor (beta chain) was documented in a study of cytomegalovirus exposure and HLA in healthy donors (dated by TCRdb to 2015 to 2018). As for the study more broadly: According to an earlier analysis of around 600 of the donors, some 180 million T cells yielded roughly 110 million unique TCR beta sequences and approximately 300 Gb of sequence data. About 280 gigabases of sequencing data and tens of millions of unique TCR sequences were included in an early release covering about 600 HLA-typed donors. The genetic ancestry cluster associated with self-reported Caucasian donors included over 65% of the 300 to 450 genotyped donors. The study aimed to test whether signatures of past pathogen exposure could be identified by cataloging public T cell receptors. The study profiled the T cell repertoires of some 610 subjects by immunosequencing and related them to cytomegalovirus serostatus. Along with the roughly 610-subject first cohort, a separate validation cohort of over 90 different subjects was used. High-throughput TCR immunosequencing, statistical association of individual TCRs with disease status, and machine learning were combined to predict cytomegalovirus infection status. In a later analysis, previously published TCR beta repertoires from fewer than 750 donors were re-analyzed and high-resolution HLA genotyping was added so that TCR occurrence patterns could be studied. The later analysis used no new phenotypic data to find candidate immune exposures, relying instead on TCR beta sequences and their occurrence across donors. An earlier analysis of around 580 of the donors used high-throughput TCR beta sequencing to judge whether each TCR beta V gene segment behaved as functional or pseudogenic. Alongside the repertoire data, information on donor age, sex, ethnicity and CMV serostatus was compiled. A later genetic analysis used genome-wide SNP genotypes for about 55% of the 666 donors, treating that subset as a discovery cohort. Every repertoire in the discovery cohort had been generated on one and the same sequencing platform. Class I and class II HLA loci were covered by the typing at four-digit resolution. The number of typed donors differed by locus: 629-630 for A, B, C, DRB1 and DQB1; 522 for DQA1; around 610 for DPA1; and approximately 450 for DPB1. Because of strong linkage in the cohort, roughly five DR-DQ haplotypes were treated as single units for association and clustering. On average, 235,054 unique TCR beta nucleotide sequences were sequenced per donor among 398 genotyped donors of the cohort, with roughly 18% of those sequences being non-productive.

In the germline V gene, CDR1 corresponds to MDHEN and CDR2 to SYDVKM. V and J lose 3 bases and 5 bases, and a span of 16 bases separates them. CDR3 length: 16 amino acids, cysteine to phenylalanine. Only CDR3 DNA remains: 48 bases, in frame from the first base. Of note for this clone: The antigen this receptor binds is unknown.

The cohort consisted of 600 to 750 healthy bone marrow donors. At the time of sampling, all cohort members were nominally healthy, though unrecorded immune exposures were likely present. The donor tested CMV seronegative, placing the donor among the 300 to 450 seronegative members of the cohort. Each donor provided a peripheral blood sample, and peripheral blood mononuclear cells were used for TCR beta sequencing. The Qiagen DNeasy Blood Extraction Kit was used to extract genomic DNA from the blood cell samples. Library prep was done by the immunoSEQ multiplex PCR assay. The multiplex PCR relied on a mix of 60 forward primers for TCR Vbeta segments and 13 reverse primers for TCR Jbeta segments. The CDR3 region of rearranged TCR beta genes was amplified from genomic DNA with a multiplex PCR assay. On the Illumina HiSeq System, the amplified TCR beta libraries were sequenced as 87-base-pair reads. On the study's bioinformatics: A later analysis counted about 82 million unique TCR beta chains across the 650 to 800 repertoires, and some 11 million of these chains were shared by at least two donors. Raw reads were error-corrected and collapsed into unique sequences by a nearest-neighbor algorithm in which closely related sequences were merged to remove PCR and sequencing errors. V, D and J gene segments were assigned by aligning CDR3 sequences to IMGT reference sequences. For a sequence to be retained, at least a six-nucleotide match to both a V gene segment and a J gene segment was required. A rearrangement counted as productive if the CDR3 had no stop codons and remained in frame with V and J, and every other rearrangement counted as non-productive. Following IMGT convention, CDR3 was defined as the stretch from the second conserved V-encoded cysteine up to the conserved J-encoded phenylalanine. Sequences without an unambiguous match to a single V gene segment were excluded from the earlier analysis of approximately 560 of the donors. An earlier analysis of just under 600 of the donors called V segments functional above 56.7% productive rearrangements and segregating when the between-donor standard deviation exceeded 5%. To diagnose cytomegalovirus status from the catalog of TCR beta chain sequences, a statistical classification framework was built. In a later analysis, TCR nucleotide sequences were compared against IMGT/GENE-DB human TR gene sequences so that V and J genes could be assigned. Using the TCRdist pipeline, a later analysis assigned CDR3 sequences along with most-parsimonious VDJ recombination scenarios. A later analysis defined each TCR beta chain by its CDR3 amino acid sequence plus V-gene family, and excluded reads lacking a unique V-gene family. To address suspected cross-contamination and a sequencing artifact, a later analysis removed some 620 highly shared, low-generation-probability nucleotide sequences. In a later analysis, a clonal expansion index for each public chain was calculated from normalized within-repertoire ranks of inferred template counts. In a later analysis, generation probabilities were computed with a VDJ recombination model fitted to out-of-frame rearrangements, and the resulting probabilities were checked against IGoR. In a later analysis, hypergeometric tests were used to score TCR-TCR, TCR-HLA and TCR-CMV co-occurrence, with a repertoire-size bias correction applied to TCR pairs. False discovery rates were estimated in a later analysis by permuting HLA or CMV assignments 20 times. In a later analysis, co-occurring TCRs were grouped using DBSCAN, with TCRdist sequence similarity added in when clustering inside HLA-allele-positive subsets. Co-occurrence clustering excluded repertoires with fewer than 30,000 or more than 120,000 public chains, plus five with anomalous nucleotide sharing. Here the immuneACCESS table is served through TCRdb, limited to in-frame sequences with V and J called. Missing clones are a known gap in these copies; in checked studies unresolved V genes cover under half, and the rest lacks a known reason. V and J calls and clone size come straight from that table; D and trimming were deduced from the DNA. The table kept for this sample lists some 160,000 clones. 2% to 2.5% of the sample is held by the ten biggest clonotypes.

General study outcomes and caveats: In an earlier analysis of 587 of the donors, most TCR beta V segments appeared in productive rearrangements about 87% or about 30% of the time, broadly matching IMGT annotations. Correlated functional status among segregating V segments might be attributable to linkage disequilibrium, but an unknown experimental factor could not be ruled out. Assigning TCR associations to individual alleles was difficult when HLA alleles, especially DR and DQ, strongly co-occurred. Roughly uniform sequencing depth across donors was assumed in presence/absence analyses, although this assumption may not hold. In a later genetic analysis, fewer N-insertions in productive TCRs were reported among donors in an Asian-associated ancestry cluster than the approximately 630-donor mean. In the study, 150 to 200 TCR beta chains were listed as associated with cytomegalovirus. In a later analysis, most CMV-associated TCR beta chains were found to appear HLA-restricted, with HLA associations seemingly driven largely by CMV exposure. Because counts were too low, roughly 17 rarely observed V segments, including chromosome 9 orphons, were left out of the earlier analysis of a few hundred of the donors. Compared with equally common non-associated chains, HLA-associated TCR beta chains in a later analysis were more clonally expanded and had lower generation probabilities. A later genetic analysis associated a missense DCLRE1C variant with V-gene and J-gene trimming of TCR beta chains, and an independent cohort replicated the association. In vitro tests confirmed that three of the cytomegalovirus-associated TCR beta chains recognize cytomegalovirus antigens. A group of highly shared sequence variants was considered likely to be a technical artifact of the sequencing pipeline. Because some donors lacked HLA typing at each locus, the association tests relied only on the typed subset. The cohort was sequenced for TCR beta chains only, and without alpha or paired-chain data the features that could be detected were limited. According to a later analysis, parvovirus B19, influenza, CMV and Epstein-Barr virus appeared linked to several top co-occurrence clusters. According to a later analysis, TCR association rates differed among HLA loci, with DRB1 alleles showing the most associated TCRs and HLA-C alleles showing the fewest. Specific HLA alleles were associated with 15,000 to 20,000 TCR beta sequences at a false discovery rate of 0.05 in a later analysis. The classifier was reported to diagnose cytomegalovirus status with high specificity and sensitivity in both the original cohort and the validation cohort. According to the authors, the approach could potentially be generalized to other disease states and immunological phenotypes. Most TCR sequences were observed very rarely across donors, whereas some public TCRs were present in many individuals. A further reported finding was that TCR beta sequences accurately predicted the HLA-A and HLA-B alleles for most subjects in the first cohort. Some IMGT-functional V segments, including TRBV6-2 and TRBV6-3, could not be distinguished by the 87-base-pair reads and were therefore excluded. The only immune exposure information available for the cohort was CMV serostatus.

This receptor chain uses TRBV28 and TRBJ2-2, with a tentative D gene TRBD1 over 8 matching bases. The source material was PBMCs. This receptor was obtained from a man aged 25-40 years in good health and CMV-seronegative. The DNA sequence follows: TGTGCCAGCAGTTTTGACAGGGGCGGGAGTACCGGGGAGCTGTTTTTT. Its protein reads: CASSFDRGGSTGELFF. Supplemented by the reference TRBV28 and TRBJ2-2 proteins around the CDR3, the complete variable domain is DVKVTQSSRYLVKRTGEKVFLECVQDMDHENMFWYRQDPGLGLRLIYFSYDVKMKEKGDIPEGYSVSREKKERFSLILESASTNQTSMYLCASSFDRGGSTGELFFGEGSRLTVL.